These 13 T cell receptor beta chains came from one sample sequenced in a study of post-analysis software for immune sequencing data. Study conclusions and caveats: The five TRBV segments detected at higher frequency in patients than in controls included TRBV5-6, TRBV5-1 and TRBV20-1.

Which antigens these TCRs recognize remains unknown. Unique molecular identifiers were carried by the TCR beta cDNA libraries. A single record per CDR3 protein comes from TCRdb applying MiXCR to the PCR reads. The data contain hundreds of thousands of distinct CDR3 sequences, roughly half of them seen just once; the ten biggest clones take up approximately 4.4%. The specimen sequenced was blood. The receptors come from a girl aged 10-17 years with multiple sclerosis.

The chain is built from TRBV7-2 and TRBJ2-1; D possibly corresponds to TRBD1 (6 bases). CDR1 SGHTA and CDR2 FQGNSA come from the germline V gene. Trimming took off 6 bases at V and 9 bases at J, with 15 bases between the two ends. The CDR3 runs 13 residues. The CDR3 sequence: CASRPEGVGEQFF. Written as DNA, the CDR3 is TGTGCCAGCAGACCCGAGGGGGTTGGTGAGCAGTTCTTC.

The rearrangement links TRBV6-1 to TRBJ1-2; TRBD1 is a possible D gene (5 bases). The V end was cut by 1 base, the J end by 3 bases, with 6 bases between. CDR1 MNHNS and CDR2 SASEGT come from the germline V gene. This CDR3 region has 13 residues. The CDR3 DNA reads as TGTGCCAGCAGTGAAGTGGGGCACTATGGCTACACCTTC. Encoded protein: CASSEVGHYGYTF.

This clonotype turned up a few times. The J gene is TRBJ2-5, the V gene TRBV4-1, with 13 positions matching TRBD2. The length of the CDR3 is 15 residues. Germline V CDR1 and CDR2: MGHRA, YSYEKL. V lost 4 bases, J lost 6 bases, and 5 bases stayed unmatched. CDR3 DNA: TGCGCCAGCAGCCCCGGGACTAGCGGGATGAAGACCCAGTACTTC. Translated, it gives CASSPGTSGMKTQYF.

Regarding this clonotype: A read error may explain this, as a much larger clone is one base away. This sequence joins TRBV29-1 and TRBJ2-7, with D perhaps matching TRBD1 (6 bases). V was shortened by 4 bases and J by 2 bases, with 6 bases between the two germline ends. This CDR3 comprises 11 residues. Per the germline V gene, CDR1 is SQVTM and CDR2 is ANQGSEA. The CDR3 loop reads CSVGDTYEQYF. Here the CDR3 DNA reads TGCAGCGTTGGGGACACCTACGAGCAGTACTTC.

The V call is TRBV12-3 or TRBV12-4, the J call TRBJ2-7; 10 bases are shared with TRBD1. V dropped 0 bases and J dropped 0; count of bases not matched to a gene: 8. This CDR3 contains 18 residues. This CDR3 is CASSLAGVGTGVSYEQYF. The CDR3 DNA reads as TGTGCCAGCAGTTTAGCTGGGGTTGGGACAGGGGTCTCCTACGAGCAGTACTTC.

This chain joins TRBV12-3 or TRBV12-4 and TRBJ1-4, with D possibly being TRBD1 (5 bases). The CDR3 length is 13 residues. V gave up 3 bases and J gave up 8 bases, with 10 bases separating them. The CDR3 bases are TGTGCCAGCAGTTTGGGGGACCTCGAAAAACTGTTTTTT. This sequence encodes CASSLGDLEKLFF.

This sequence joins TRBV25-1 and TRBJ2-1; TRBD1 matches 8 bases. V was pared by 4 bases and J by 6 bases, with 8 bases of the junction left unmatched. The V gene's germline CDR1 is MGHDK and CDR2 SYGVNS. CDR3 length: 15 amino acids. The CDR3 sequence is CASSGRQGIINEQFF. The CDR3, as DNA: TGTGCCAGCAGTGGCCGACAGGGGATTATCAATGAGCAGTTCTTC. Filled out from reference TRBV25-1 and TRBJ2-1, the complete variable domain reads EADIYQTPRYLVIGTGKKITLECSQTMGHDKMYWYQQDPGMELHLIHYSYGVNSTEKGDLSSESTVSRIRTEHFPLTLESARPSHTSQYLCASSGRQGIINEQFFGPGTRLTVL.

V and J are TRBV20-1 and TRBJ2-1, with 8 positions matching TRBD2. Germline CDR1 is DFQATT and CDR2 is SNEGSKA (reference sequence). The V and J ends lost 7 bases and 5 bases, in that order; junction bases with no gene match: 4. CDR3 length equals 12 residues. The CDR3 protein is CSVSGTHNEQFF. As DNA, the CDR3 is TGCAGTGTTAGCGGGACCCACAATGAGCAGTTCTTC.

This rearrangement joins TRBV25-1 to TRBJ2-3, with 7 bases that match TRBD2. The CDR3 runs 14 residues. J gave up 2 bases and V 6 bases, and 5 bases lay outside the gene matches. Per the germline V gene, CDR1 is MGHDK and CDR2 is SYGVNS. As DNA, the CDR3 is TGTGCCAGCAGGTCCGGGGGGAACACAGATACGCAGTATTTT. This sequence encodes CASRSGGNTDTQYF.

The rearrangement joins TRBV20-1 to TRBJ2-1; D gene unclear. This CDR3 has 13 amino acids. Germline-derived CDR1 and CDR2 are DFQATT and SNEGSKA (reference sequence). V shed 0 bases and J shed 9 bases, with 12 bases lying between them. CDR3 DNA: TGCAGTGCTAGAGATCCCAGCCGGCCTGAGCAGTTCTTC. Translated: CSARDPSRPEQFF.

This clonotype was recorded only once. This sequence joins TRBV12-3 or TRBV12-4 and TRBJ2-3, with 10 bases fitting TRBD2. J lost 6 bases, V lost 2 bases, and 8 bases had no gene match. The CDR3 contains 16 residues. CDR3 sequence reads: CASSLMVLAGADTQYF. Here the CDR3 DNA reads TGTGCCAGCAGTTTAATGGTTCTAGCGGGAGCTGATACGCAGTATTTT.

The V call is TRBV27, the J call TRBJ2-7; 7 positions agree with TRBD2. Germline lookup yields CDR1 MNHEY and CDR2 SMNVEV (reference sequence). Trimming cost V 2 bases and J 0 bases; bases outside gene matches: 7. The CDR3 totals 16 residues. Written as DNA, the CDR3 is TGTGCCAGCAGTTTAAAAGCAGGGACTAACTCCTACGAGCAGTACTTC. It encodes CASSLKAGTNSYEQYF.

The chain employs TRBV12-3 or TRBV12-4 and TRBJ2-1; D may match TRBD1 or TRBD2 (5 bases each). V was clipped by 5 bases and J by 8 bases, with 16 bases between them. The CDR3 consists of 14 residues. CDR3 in DNA: TGTGCCAGCAGTCCGCGGAGGACATTGGATGAGCAGTTCTTC. Its protein product is CASSPRRTLDEQFF.